This TCR beta chain was captured in a study of T cell responses to AZD1222 COVID-19 vaccine. Study conclusions and caveats: Targets within unmutated variant regions were reportedly found for nearly half of spike-specific TCRs. Repertoire sampling happened only post peak T cell response.

On this clone itself: The antigen is not known.

The table came from immunoSEQ multiplex PCR; TCRdb's copy has only in-frame clones and leaves some out. The repertoire holds some 120,000 clones, with approximately 88% as singletons. The receptor's source is an adult in good health. Material: peripheral blood, obtained on day 0 of MenACWY control vaccination.

The CDR3 sequence is CASSLAAELDTDTQYF. CDR3 bases: TGTGCCAGCAGCTTGGCGGCAGAACTCGACACAGATACGCAGTATTTT. The chain is built from TRBV5-4 and TRBJ2-3; no reliable D call. The CDR3 loop spans 16 amino acids. In germline, CDR1 is SGHNT, CDR2 YYREEE (reference sequence). V lost 0 bases and J 2 bases, leaving 13 bases between the germline ends.